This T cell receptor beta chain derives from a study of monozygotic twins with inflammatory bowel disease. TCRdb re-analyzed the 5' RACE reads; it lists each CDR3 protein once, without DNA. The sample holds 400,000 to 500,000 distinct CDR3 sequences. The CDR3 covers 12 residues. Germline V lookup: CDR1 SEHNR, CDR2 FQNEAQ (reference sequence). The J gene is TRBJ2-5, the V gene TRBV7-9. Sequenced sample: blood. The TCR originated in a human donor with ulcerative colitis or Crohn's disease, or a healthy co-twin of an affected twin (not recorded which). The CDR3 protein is CASSLEEETQYF.